Each of the 16 T cell receptor beta chains below was sequenced from the same sample in a study of blood T cell repertoires in COVID-19. Clones were read by immunoSEQ multiplex PCR, and TCRdb kept only the in-frame ones, dropping some. Of just under 350,000 clones in the sample, around 90% were seen once. Sequenced material: peripheral blood. All receptors derive from a woman aged 18-30 years who had recovered from COVID-19.

The V call is TRBV7-2, the J call TRBJ2-2, with TRBD2 matching over 9 bases. There are 16 residues in the CDR3. The germline CDR1 and CDR2 sequences are SGHTA and FQGNSA. The V and J ends lost 5 bases and 2 bases, in that order; junction bases with no gene match: 6. CDR3 residues: CASSPLGLANTGELFF. The DNA for the CDR3 is TGTGCCAGCAGCCCTCTGGGACTAGCTAACACCGGGGAGCTGTTTTTT.

The chain joins TRBV4-1 to TRBJ2-1; TRBD1 might be the D (6 bases). The CDR3 covers 16 residues. V lost 4 bases to trimming and J lost 0 bases, with 13 bases between them. The germline V gene encodes CDR1 MGHRA and CDR2 YSYEKL. The CDR3 loop reads CASSPPTGRSYNEQFF. The DNA of the CDR3 is TGCGCCAGCAGCCCGCCTACAGGGCGCTCCTACAATGAGCAGTTCTTC.

V usage is TRBV9 and J usage is TRBJ1-4; the D gene is possibly TRBD1 (5 bases). V was trimmed by 3 bases and J by 7 bases, leaving 22 bases between them. The CDR3 consists of 17 residues. In germline, CDR1 is SGDLS, CDR2 YYNGEE. The CDR3: CASSEFPPGVSGEKLFF. The CDR3 DNA is TGTGCCAGCAGCGAGTTCCCCCCGGGGGTAAGCGGTGAAAAACTGTTTTTT.

V and J are TRBV21-1 and TRBJ2-1; TRBD2, as called in the table, went unchecked against the DNA. TRBV21-1 is tagged as a pseudogene. The CDR3 loop spans 16 amino acids. This chain's CDR3 is CASSKGGLSPYNEQFF. CDR3 nucleotides: TGTGCCAGCAGCAAAGGAGGCCTGAGCCCATACAATGAGCAGTTCTTC.

The chain combines TRBV10-3 with TRBJ2-2; 8 nucleotides agree with TRBD2. Germline CDR1 is ENHRY and CDR2 is SYGVKD. The junction had 2 bases not matched to a gene; V was cut back by 2 bases and J by 0 bases. The CDR3 sequence is 16 residues long. CDR3 nucleotides: TGTGCCATCAGTGAGCCACTAGCGGCGAACACCGGGGAGCTGTTTTTT. Protein: CAISEPLAANTGELFF.

The chain combines TRBV4-1 with TRBJ2-1; 7 bases map to TRBD2. V was clipped by 3 bases and J by 11 bases; unmatched bases: 4. Germline CDR1 reads MGHRA; CDR2 reads YSYEKL. The CDR3 length is 12 residues. CDR3 sequence reads: CASSHTAGKQFF. The CDR3 DNA reads TGCGCCAGCAGCCATACAGCGGGGAAGCAGTTCTTC.

The chain is built from TRBV7-9 and TRBJ2-3, with D tentatively TRBD2 (5 bases). Between the trimmed V and J ends, which lost 5 bases and 0 bases, there was a span of 12 bases. Germline V gene data show CDR1 as SEHNR and CDR2 as FQNEAQ (reference sequence). There are 15 residues in the CDR3. CDR3 DNA: TGTGCCAGCAGCACAGCGGCTATAAGCACAGATACGCAGTATTTT. Its protein is CASSTAAISTDTQYF.

This chain uses TRBV25-1 with TRBJ1-1; D gene unclear. V was cut by 3 bases and J by 3 bases, with 20 bases left in between. The CDR3 totals 17 residues. Germline values: CDR1 MGHDK, CDR2 SYGVNS. The CDR3 region has the DNA TGTGCCAGCAGTGATGTCGAGGCTTCGGCGATGGACACTGAAGCTTTCTTT. Translation: CASSDVEASAMDTEAFF.

The V call is TRBV7-9, the J call TRBJ2-1; 7 nucleotides align to TRBD2. V shed 5 bases, J shed 1 base, and the junction held 8 bases outside the gene matches. This CDR3 spans 16 amino acids. CDR1 SEHNR and CDR2 FQNEAQ come from the germline V gene (reference sequence). CDR3 sequence (DNA): TGTGCCAGCAGCCCCGTTAGCGGGTTTTCCTACAATGAGCAGTTCTTC. Residues: CASSPVSGFSYNEQFF.

The chain couples TRBV7-2 to TRBJ2-3, with 11 bases lining up with TRBD2. CDR3 length: 17 amino acids. The V and J ends lost 5 bases and 3 bases, in that order; junction bases with no gene match: 10. Germline lookup yields CDR1 SGHTA and CDR2 FQGNSA. CDR3 amino acids: CASSPRGSGRGTDTQYF. Here the CDR3 DNA reads TGTGCCAGCAGCCCCCGGGGTAGCGGGAGGGGTACAGATACGCAGTATTTT.

The chain employs TRBV4-3 and TRBJ1-1; D uncertain. The CDR3 has 17 residues. Trimming took off 3 bases at V and 0 bases at J, with 17 bases between the two ends. Germline V gene data show CDR1 as LGHNA and CDR2 as YSLEER. The CDR3 bases are TGCGCCAGCAGCCACCATCTGACGGGTGAGATGAACACTGAAGCTTTCTTT. Its protein product is CASSHHLTGEMNTEAFF.

This clone was picked up one time. This chain uses TRBV5-1 with TRBJ1-6; 7 nucleotides align to TRBD1. The V and J ends lost 3 bases and 5 bases, in that order; junction bases with no gene match: 5. Germline V lookup: CDR1 SGHRS, CDR2 YFSETQ. The CDR3 has 15 amino acids. CDR3 in DNA: TGCGCCAGCAGCTCCTCAGGGGGAGATAATTCACCCCTCCACTTT. The encoded protein is CASSSSGGDNSPLHF.

The chain links TRBV7-8 to TRBJ1-4; 9 bases map to TRBD1. Trimming cost V 4 bases and J 1 base; bases outside gene matches: 4. Germline V gene data show CDR1 as SGHVS and CDR2 as FQNEAQ. The CDR3 runs 16 residues. The CDR3 region is CASSWTGAETNEKLFF. The CDR3 DNA reads as TGTGCCAGCAGCTGGACAGGGGCGGAAACTAATGAAAAACTGTTTTTT. The entire variable domain, with the rest obtained from reference TRBV7-8 and TRBJ1-4, is as follows: GAGVSQSPRYKVAKRGQDVALRCDPISGHVSLFWYQQALGQGPEFLTYFQNEAQLDKSGLPSDRFFAERPEGSVSTLKIQRTQQEDSAVYLCASSWTGAETNEKLFFGSGTQLSVL.

The chain uses TRBV5-5 and TRBJ2-1; 12 nucleotides match TRBD2. The CDR3 consists of 15 residues. With V trimmed by 5 bases and J by 3 bases, 3 bases remained unmatched. Germline-derived CDR1 and CDR2 are SGHKS and YYEKEE (reference sequence). CDR3 loop: CASRLAGGGYNEQFF. The CDR3 DNA reads as TGTGCCAGCAGACTAGCGGGAGGCGGCTACAATGAGCAGTTCTTC.

This sequence joins TRBV5-1 and TRBJ2-3; 13 bases map to TRBD2. Germline trimming cut 4 bases from V and 2 bases from J; bases unmatched to any gene: 4. The CDR3 loop spans 16 amino acids. CDR1 and CDR2 from the germline V gene are SGHRS and YFSETQ. The CDR3 region is CASSRTSGRSTDTQYF. CDR3 coding DNA: TGCGCCAGCAGCCGGACTAGCGGGAGATCCACAGATACGCAGTATTTT.

This rearrangement joins TRBV7-2 to TRBJ2-1, with 8 bases fitting TRBD2. CDR1 and CDR2 from the germline V gene are SGHTA and FQGNSA. The CDR3 sequence is 17 residues long. V gave up 1 base and J gave up 9 bases; unmatched junction bases: 14. The CDR3 here is CASSLGTSGTEGSEQFF. The CDR3 DNA is TGTGCCAGCAGCTTAGGAACTAGCGGAACAGAAGGAAGTGAGCAGTTCTTC.